What follows are 26 T cell receptor beta chains derived from one specimen sequenced in a study of shared clonotypes between healthy human individuals. Measured with immunoSEQ multiplex PCR; TCRdb has only the in-frame clones, and not every one. The sample includes 1.6 million or so clones, over 95% of them seen just once. Sequencing used naive CD4+ T cells sorted from blood. Sample subset: CD45RA+ positively selected. These TCRs come from a young man in good health.

The V and J genes are TRBV28 and TRBJ2-5; 9 bases fit TRBD2. The CDR3 is 15 residues long. The V and J ends lost 5 bases and 2 bases, in that order; junction bases with no gene match: 6. Germline V lookup: CDR1 MDHEN, CDR2 SYDVKM. CDR3 region: CASSRRLADQETQYF. Here the CDR3 DNA reads TGTGCCAGCAGTCGGCGACTAGCGGATCAAGAGACCCAGTACTTC.

The J gene is TRBJ2-2, the V gene TRBV6-5; D perhaps matches TRBD2 (5 bases). V was trimmed by 0 bases and J by 1 base, leaving 9 bases between them. The CDR3 sequence is 16 residues long. Germline CDR1 reads MNHEY; CDR2 reads SVGAGI. This chain's CDR3 is CASSYSGVLNTGELFF. In nucleotides, the CDR3 is TGTGCCAGCAGTTACTCCGGGGTCCTGAACACCGGGGAGCTGTTTTTT.

The chain employs TRBV5-1 and TRBJ2-7, with a weak D call TRBD1 (5 bases). The CDR3 extends over 14 amino acids. V shed 1 base and J shed 2 bases, with 10 bases lying between them. The V gene's germline CDR1 is SGHRS and CDR2 YFSETQ. The CDR3 region is CASSLSLGAYEQYF. The CDR3 DNA reads as TGCGCCAGCAGCTTGAGTCTAGGGGCCTACGAGCAGTACTTC.

With respect to this clone: Other DNA sequences from this sample encode an identical CDR3 as well. The chain combines TRBV5-1 with TRBJ2-7, with D perhaps given as TRBD1 or TRBD2 (6 bases each). V dropped 4 bases and J dropped 2 bases, with 10 bases sitting between them. The CDR3 contains 13 residues. Germline V gives CDR1 SGHRS, CDR2 YFSETQ. The CDR3 is CASSRGGTYEQYF. The DNA of the CDR3 is TGCGCCAGCAGCCGAGGGGGGACCTACGAGCAGTACTTC.

V is TRBV5-1 and J is TRBJ2-3; D remains ambiguous. Germline CDR1 is SGHRS and CDR2 is YFSETQ. The V and J ends lost 5 bases and 0 bases respectively, with 7 bases between them. The length of the CDR3 is 13 residues. CDR3 in DNA: TGCGCCAGCAGAAACCCCAGCACAGATACGCAGTATTTT. Translation gives CASRNPSTDTQYF.

This clone was recorded only once. The chain carries TRBV14 and TRBJ1-1; the D gene is possibly TRBD1 (6 bases). The CDR3 runs to 14 residues. Between the trimmed V and J ends, which lost 3 bases and 12 bases, there was a span of 20 bases. Per germline, CDR1 SGHDN and CDR2 FVKESK. The CDR3 here is CASSQYNTGHGTFF. The CDR3 region has the DNA TGTGCCAGCAGCCAGTATAATACAGGGCATGGGACTTTCTTT.

This chain links TRBV6-6 with TRBJ1-1, with D unresolved. The V end was cut by 6 bases, the J end by 5 bases, with 10 bases between. There are 12 residues in the CDR3. Germline CDR1 MNHNY, CDR2 SVGAGI (reference sequence). The CDR3 protein is CASRFTETEAFF. The CDR3 nucleotides read TGTGCCAGCAGATTTACAGAAACTGAAGCTTTCTTT.

This sequence joins TRBV28 and TRBJ1-5, with D maybe TRBD1 (5 bases). The CDR3 has 14 amino acids. Germline values: CDR1 MDHEN, CDR2 SYDVKM. V lost 6 bases to trimming and J lost 6 bases, with 15 bases between them. CDR3 sequence: CASRKWQGGQPQHF. The CDR3 bases are TGTGCCAGCAGAAAGTGGCAGGGTGGTCAGCCCCAGCATTTT.

The chain couples TRBV6-6 to TRBJ2-3; possible D gene TRBD1, 6 bases. Trimming left V 6 bases short and J 4 bases short, with 14 bases between. This CDR3 has 14 residues. CDR1 and CDR2 (germline): MNHNY, SVGAGI (reference sequence). The CDR3 DNA reads as TGTGCCAGCAGCTCCGGACAGAGTCCAGATACGCAGTATTTT. Its protein product is CASSSGQSPDTQYF.

This chain connects TRBV7-6 to TRBJ2-7; 11 bases match TRBD2. Germline V lookup: CDR1 SGHVS, CDR2 FNYEAQ. Trimming removed 2 bases from V and 7 bases from J; junction bases left unmatched: 7. The CDR3 extends over 15 amino acids. The DNA for the CDR3 is TGTGCCAGCAGCTTATTAGCGGGAGGGCCCCGGGAGCAGTACTTC. Translated, it gives CASSLLAGGPREQYF.

CDR3 in amino acids: CASSPWFSAGSYNEQFF. The CDR3 DNA reads as TGTGCCAGCTCACCGTGGTTTTCAGCGGGATCTTACAATGAGCAGTTCTTC. This sequence joins TRBV18 and TRBJ2-1, with 7 bases that match TRBD2. Germline CDR1 reads KGHSH; CDR2 reads LQKENI. Trimming at V came to 3 bases and at J to 4 bases, leaving 12 bases not matched to a gene. The CDR3 extends over 17 amino acids.

The chain is built from TRBV5-6 and TRBJ2-1; D unresolved. The germline V and J ends were trimmed by 6 bases and 8 bases, with 9 bases remaining between them. The CDR3 has 11 amino acids. Germline V gives CDR1 SGHDT, CDR2 YYEEEE. For the CDR3, the DNA is TGTGCCAGCAACCGGAAGGATGAGCAGTTCTTC. It specifies CASNRKDEQFF.

The genes are TRBV27 and TRBJ1-1, with D possibly TRBD1 on 5 matching bases. CDR3 length: 14 residues. CDR1 MNHEY and CDR2 SMNVEV come from the germline V gene (reference sequence). Trimming removed 5 bases from V and 6 bases from J, with 16 bases in between. CDR3 region: CASSPLQRGAEAFF. CDR3 DNA: TGTGCCAGCAGTCCACTTCAAAGGGGCGCTGAAGCTTTCTTT.

In DNA, the CDR3 is TGTGCCAGCAGTTCCCCCGGACTAGCGGGAGAGGGTGATACGCAGTATTTT. Protein product: CASSSPGLAGEGDTQYF. This rearrangement joins TRBV27 to TRBJ2-3; 13 bases map to TRBD2. V gave up 4 bases and J gave up 6 bases; unmatched junction bases: 10. The CDR3 has 17 residues. Germline V gene lookup returns CDR1 MNHEY and CDR2 SMNVEV (reference sequence).

This clone was seen ten or more times. The V and J genes are TRBV6-1 and TRBJ1-3; D might be TRBD1 (5 bases). V was clipped by 4 bases and J by 4 bases, with 8 bases between them. The CDR3 spans 13 residues. From germline, CDR1 is MNHNS and CDR2 SASEGT. The CDR3 loop is CASSVGDGNTIYF. The DNA of the CDR3 is TGTGCCAGCAGTGTGGGGGACGGAAACACCATATATTTT.

The chain combines TRBV5-4 with TRBJ2-6; the D gene is possibly TRBD1 (6 bases). V was cut by 0 bases and J by 0 bases, with 10 bases left in between. The CDR3 loop spans 17 amino acids. Germline V CDR1 and CDR2: SGHNT, YYREEE (reference sequence). The CDR3 region is CASSLEVGGSGANVLTF. DNA of the CDR3: TGTGCCAGCAGCTTGGAGGTAGGGGGCTCTGGGGCCAACGTCCTGACTTTC.

The count of this clone is one. The chain couples TRBV28 to TRBJ2-7, with 7 bases lining up with TRBD1. From germline, CDR1 is MDHEN and CDR2 SYDVKM. V shed 7 bases and J 7 bases; nucleotides not matched to a gene: 7. The CDR3 runs to 12 residues. CDR3 sequence reads: CASNVQGKEQYF. The DNA for the CDR3 is TGTGCCAGCAATGTACAGGGGAAAGAGCAGTACTTC.

The chain links TRBV5-1 to TRBJ2-2; TRBD1 matches at 8 bases. There are 16 residues in the CDR3. Per germline, CDR1 SGHRS and CDR2 YFSETQ. V shed 2 bases and J 7 bases; nucleotides not matched to a gene: 10. The CDR3 nucleotides read TGCGCCAGCAGCTTACCGGAGCAGGGGGCAAGCGGGGAGCTGTTTTTT. Translated, it gives CASSLPEQGASGELFF. The complete variable domain, with remaining parts taken from reference TRBV5-1 and TRBJ2-2, reads KAGVTQTPRYLIKTRGQQVTLSCSPISGHRSVSWYQQTPGQGLQFLFEYFSETQRNKGNFPGRFSGRQFSNSRSEMNVSTLELGDSALYLCASSLPEQGASGELFFGEGSRLTVL.

J is TRBJ2-7 and V is TRBV14; the D gene is possibly TRBD2 (5 bases). Germline CDR1 reads SGHDN; CDR2 reads FVKESK. Trimming took 6 bases from V and 3 from J, leaving 24 bases between them. The CDR3 totals 17 residues. CDR3 DNA: TGTGCCAGCAGTCGTACTCTTAGCGTGATAGGGTACTACGAGCAGTACTTC. It specifies CASSRTLSVIGYYEQYF.

This chain uses TRBV6-1 with TRBJ2-4, with 8 bases fitting TRBD1. The V gene's germline CDR1 is MNHNS and CDR2 SASEGT. The CDR3 covers 16 residues. The trim removed 0 bases at V and 9 bases at J, leaving 10 bases unmatched. In DNA, the CDR3 is TGTGCCAGCAGTGAAGCGATGACAGGGGCGAATTTCATTCAGTACTTC. Residues: CASSEAMTGANFIQYF.

The genes are TRBV29-1 and TRBJ1-2; D unclear. The V and J ends lost 2 bases and 3 bases respectively, with 10 bases between them. The germline CDR1 and CDR2 sequences are SQVTM and ANQGSEA. The CDR3 has 13 residues. The CDR3: CSVEIHRDYGYTF. For the CDR3, the DNA is TGCAGCGTTGAAATTCACAGAGACTATGGCTACACCTTC.

The chain uses TRBV5-1 and TRBJ1-3; D not resolved. This CDR3 is built from 13 residues. Trimming took off 6 bases at V and 2 bases at J, with 9 bases between the two ends. The V gene's germline CDR1 is SGHRS and CDR2 YFSETQ. CDR3 DNA sequence: TGCGCCAGCAAGGAGGGTCCTGGAAACACCATATATTTT. This sequence encodes CASKEGPGNTIYF.

This clone was observed once. The chain combines TRBV7-9 with TRBJ2-3; TRBD1 might be the D (6 bases). V lost 5 bases and J 2 bases, leaving 20 bases between the germline ends. From germline, CDR1 is SEHNR and CDR2 FQNEAQ (reference sequence). This CDR3 region has 17 residues. The CDR3 DNA reads as TGTGCCAGCAGCCCCCAGGGGCTTAACCGATCCACAGATACGCAGTATTTT. This translates into CASSPQGLNRSTDTQYF.

The J gene is TRBJ2-1, the V gene TRBV7-9; 11 positions match TRBD2. After removal of 1 base from V and 8 bases from J, the junction contained 7 bases not matched to a gene. Germline CDR1 reads SEHNR; CDR2 reads FQNEAQ (reference sequence). The CDR3 totals 16 residues. The CDR3 nucleotides are TGTGCCAGCAGCTTAGGTCTACTAGCGGGAGTTCATGAGCAGTTCTTC. This codes for CASSLGLLAGVHEQFF.

The CDR3 bases are TGTGCCACCAGCCCCGGTTTAGCGGGAGTTGCTGGGGCCAACGTCCTGACTTTC. Amino acid sequence: CATSPGLAGVAGANVLTF. The chain combines TRBV15 with TRBJ2-6; TRBD2 matches at 9 bases. The junction had 10 bases not matched to a gene; V was cut back by 5 bases and J by 2 bases. CDR3 length: 18 amino acids. Germline CDR1 reads LNHNV; CDR2 reads YYDKDF (reference sequence).

The chain couples TRBV29-1 to TRBJ2-3; D is uncertain. Trimming took off 4 bases at V and 7 bases at J, with 12 bases between the two ends. CDR1 is SQVTM and CDR2 is ANQGSEA in the germline V gene. The CDR3 extends over 12 amino acids. In DNA, the CDR3 is TGCAGCGTTGGGCCTACTCTAAATACGCAGTATTTT. It encodes CSVGPTLNTQYF.